The 14 T cell receptor beta chains below were found in one sample sequenced in a study of cytomegalovirus exposure and HLA in healthy donors. PCR used 60 Vbeta primers and 13 Jbeta primers. Some clones are missing from TCRdb's copy, which holds only in-frame ones; the method was immunoSEQ multiplex PCR. This table has around 30,000 clones, around 40% appearing once. Sequenced: PBMCs. These receptors were taken from a woman aged 45-60 years in good health and CMV-seronegative.

The V and J genes are TRBV27 and TRBJ2-1; TRBD2 matches 10 bases. V lost 0 bases, J lost 6 bases, and 5 bases stayed unmatched. Germline assignment: CDR1 MNHEY and CDR2 SMNVEV (reference sequence). CDR3 length: 16 residues. The CDR3 loop is CASSLSVAGGFNEQFF. In nucleotides, the CDR3 is TGTGCCAGCAGTTTATCAGTAGCGGGGGGCTTCAATGAGCAGTTCTTC.

This chain uses TRBV27 with TRBJ1-4; no clear D. V was cut by 5 bases and J by 8 bases, with 18 bases left in between. CDR3 length equals 15 residues. Germline CDR1 reads MNHEY; CDR2 reads SMNVEV (reference sequence). As DNA, the CDR3 is TGTGCCAGCAGTAAAGCCGAGGGCGTTAGGGAAAAACTGTTTTTT. It translates to CASSKAEGVREKLFF.

This clone was detected only a few times. This sequence joins TRBV18 and TRBJ2-1, with a tentative D call TRBD1 (6 bases). CDR1 is KGHSH, CDR2 LQKENI, per germline. This CDR3 has 16 residues. V was shortened by 3 bases and J by 4 bases, with 16 bases between the two germline ends. CDR3 in amino acids: CASSPLRDTNYNEQFF. The CDR3 DNA is TGTGCCAGCTCACCTCTCAGGGACACCAATTACAATGAGCAGTTCTTC.

The gene calls are TRBV5-1 and TRBJ2-1; 10 bases align to TRBD2. V dropped 3 bases and J dropped 5; count of bases not matched to a gene: 17. The CDR3 is 19 residues long. Germline CDR1 is SGHRS and CDR2 is YFSETQ. CDR3 region: CASSSHTSGANNNHNEQFF. CDR3 bases: TGCGCCAGCAGCTCCCACACTAGCGGGGCCAACAATAATCACAATGAGCAGTTCTTC.

V and J are TRBV5-5 and TRBJ2-1; possible D gene TRBD2, 7 bases. This CDR3 spans 14 amino acids. Trimming removed 2 bases at V and 10 bases at J, with 16 bases between. CDR1 is SGHKS and CDR2 is YYEKEE in the germline V gene (reference sequence). CDR3 DNA sequence: TGTGCCAGCAGCTTATTACTACAGGGAGGGGAGCAGTTCTTC. It is translated as CASSLLLQGGEQFF.

This clone occurred a few times. V gene TRBV7-9 combines with J gene TRBJ2-3; no clear D gene. V lost 1 base to trimming and J lost 4 bases, with 15 bases between them. The CDR3 contains 16 residues. Germline V CDR1 and CDR2: SEHNR, FQNEAQ (reference sequence). CDR3 region: CASSLGSSFLADTQYF. Written as DNA, the CDR3 is TGTGCCAGCAGCTTAGGGTCGTCCTTTCTAGCAGATACGCAGTATTTT.

This clone appeared once. The chain combines TRBV7-2 with TRBJ2-3; 14 positions match TRBD2. The CDR3 has 15 amino acids. Germline V gene sequence: CDR1 SGHTA, CDR2 FQGNSA. The J segment lost 4 bases and the V segment lost 6 bases, leaving 3 bases of the junction unmatched. CDR3: CASSRLAGGADTQYF. DNA of the CDR3: TGTGCCAGCAGTCGACTAGCGGGGGGGGCAGATACGCAGTATTTT.

This clone occurred a few times. The genes are TRBV15 and TRBJ1-1; D remains unclear. The CDR3 runs to 13 residues. Looked up from germline, CDR1 is LNHNV and CDR2 is YYDKDF (reference sequence). The ends were cut back, 7 bases at V and 0 bases at J, with 9 bases in the middle. CDR3 sequence reads: CATIQSMNTEAFF. In DNA, the CDR3 is TGTGCCACCATACAGAGCATGAACACTGAAGCTTTCTTT. Full variable domain (remainder filled in from reference TRBV15 and TRBJ1-1): DAMVIQNPRYQVTQFGKPVTLSCSQTLNHNVMYWYQQKSSQAPKLLFHYYDKDFNNEADTPDNFQSRRPNTSFCFLDIRSPGLGDTAMYLCATIQSMNTEAFFGQGTRLTVV.

The chain combines TRBV27 with TRBJ2-3, with 8 bases aligning to TRBD1. Germline V gene data show CDR1 as MNHEY and CDR2 as SMNVEV (reference sequence). CDR3 length: 15 amino acids. With V trimmed by 10 bases and J by 2 bases, 11 bases remained unmatched. The CDR3 loop reads CATHQGAPPTDTQYF. The CDR3, as DNA: TGTGCCACCCACCAGGGGGCCCCCCCCACAGATACGCAGTATTTT.

This clone turned up a few times. V and J are TRBV6-5 and TRBJ2-1; D possibly corresponds to TRBD2 (5 bases). The germline V gene encodes CDR1 MNHEY and CDR2 SVGAGI. V was cut by 10 bases and J by 0 bases, with 13 bases left in between. The CDR3 has 14 residues. The CDR3 DNA is TGTGCCACCCGTCCGGGAAGCTCCTACAATGAGCAGTTCTTC. Its translation: CATRPGSSYNEQFF.

The table lists this clone with a few counts. One junction end does not reproduce the germline sequence, and a read error may be involved. The V call is TRBV7-9, the J call TRBJ2-5; a weak D match, TRBD2 (6 bases). This CDR3 has 18 residues. Per the germline V gene, CDR1 is SEHNR and CDR2 is FQNEAQ (reference sequence). The CDR3 DNA reads as TGTTCCAGCAGCTACCGTCACGGAGGGGACGGTAGAAAAGAGACCCAGTACTTC. It encodes CSSSYRHGGDGRKETQYF. The whole variable domain, remainder taken from reference TRBV7-9 and TRBJ2-5, is DTGVSQNPRHKITKRGQNVTFRCDPISEHNRLYWYRQTLGQGPEFLTYFQNEAQLEKSRLLSDRFSAERPKGSFSTLEIQRTEQGDSAMYLCSSSYRHGGDGRKETQYFGPGTRLLVL.

The chain recombines TRBV27 with TRBJ2-1, with 10 bases aligning to TRBD2. CDR3 length equals 14 residues. Per germline, CDR1 MNHEY and CDR2 SMNVEV (reference sequence). Trimming at V came to 7 bases and at J to 7 bases, leaving 7 bases not matched to a gene. The CDR3 loop reads CASTYSSGRNEQFF. Written as DNA, the CDR3 is TGTGCCAGCACTTACTCTAGCGGGAGAAATGAGCAGTTCTTC.

V gene TRBV10-3 combines with J gene TRBJ2-7; 8 nucleotides align to TRBD2. Trimming took 2 bases from V and 12 from J; bases not matched to a gene: 6. CDR3 size: 12 residues. From germline, CDR1 is ENHRY and CDR2 SYGVKD. DNA for the CDR3: TGTGCCATCAGTGAGACGACCGGGACTAGGTACTTC. Amino acids: CAISETTGTRYF.

This chain connects TRBV7-8 to TRBJ2-3, with D possibly being TRBD1 (6 bases). The V gene lost 7 bases and the J gene lost 1 base, with 15 bases spanning the gap. CDR3 size: 15 residues. Germline loops: CDR1 SGHVS, CDR2 FQNEAQ. CDR3 protein: CASTRNRERTDTQYF. The CDR3 DNA sequence: TGTGCCAGCACCAGGAACAGGGAGCGCACAGATACGCAGTATTTT. Full variable domain (rest looked up from reference TRBV7-8 and TRBJ2-3): GAGVSQSPRYKVAKRGQDVALRCDPISGHVSLFWYQQALGQGPEFLTYFQNEAQLDKSGLPSDRFFAERPEGSVSTLKIQRTQQEDSAVYLCASTRNRERTDTQYFGPGTRLTVL.